Included here is one TCR beta chain sequence, with context. The antigen remains undetermined. Library construction for TCR beta used iRepertoire HTBI primers and Arm-PCR of CDR3 regions. MiXCR, run by TCRdb on the multiplex PCR reads, gives a single entry per CDR3 protein. The data hold 500,000 to 800,000 distinct CDR3 sequences, with 30% observed a single time. This entry is derived from a study of regulatory T cells in long-lasting Graves disease. Study conclusions and caveats: Reduced TCR diversity was observed in persistent Graves' patients versus newly diagnosed patients.

Specified time point: persistent/refractory GD, antithyroid drugs over 5 years with positive TRAb. Scientists built the TCR library using RNA that was extracted from PBMCs. Germline assignment: CDR1 MNHNS and CDR2 SASEGT. The CDR3 is 15 residues long. V gave up 1 base and J gave up 2 bases, with 11 bases separating them. Sequences were derived from peripheral blood mononuclear cells (PBMCs), sampled when the disease was refractory, from a patient treated with antithyroid drugs. This sequence was found in a female donor with Graves disease. The chain combines TRBV6-1 with TRBJ1-2; TRBD1 is a possible D gene (5 bases). The CDR3 region is CASSEDWGVNYGYTF. DNA for the CDR3: TGTGCCAGCAGTGAAGACTGGGGCGTAAACTATGGCTACACCTTC.